This TCR beta chain was sequenced during a study of regulatory T cells in long-lasting Graves disease. General study points: Newly diagnosed disease favored TRBV20-1 and TRBJ2-1 over persistent disease.

As to time point: persistent/refractory GD, antithyroid drugs over 5 years with positive TRAb. Researchers made the TCR library from RNA that was extracted from PBMCs. Library construction for TCR beta used iRepertoire HTBI primers and Arm-PCR of CDR3 regions. TCRdb reprocessed the multiplex PCR reads via MiXCR and lists one record per CDR3 protein. In the table there are about 420,000 distinct CDR3 sequences, less than 25% of which are singletons. The CDR3 contains 12 residues. Trimming stripped 0 bases from V and 4 bases from J, with 3 bases between. Looked up from germline, CDR1 is GTSNPN and CDR2 is SVGIG (reference sequence). The table lists this clonotype with many counts. Its antigen is as yet unknown.

The rearrangement joins TRBV30 to TRBJ2-2; D is uncertain. This receptor was identified in a female donor with Graves disease. The material sequenced was peripheral blood mononuclear cells (PBMCs), taken when the disease was refractory, from a patient treated with antithyroid drugs. The CDR3 DNA reads as TGTGCCTGGAGTGTGTCCACCGGGGAGCTGTTTTTT. Its protein is CAWSVSTGELFF.